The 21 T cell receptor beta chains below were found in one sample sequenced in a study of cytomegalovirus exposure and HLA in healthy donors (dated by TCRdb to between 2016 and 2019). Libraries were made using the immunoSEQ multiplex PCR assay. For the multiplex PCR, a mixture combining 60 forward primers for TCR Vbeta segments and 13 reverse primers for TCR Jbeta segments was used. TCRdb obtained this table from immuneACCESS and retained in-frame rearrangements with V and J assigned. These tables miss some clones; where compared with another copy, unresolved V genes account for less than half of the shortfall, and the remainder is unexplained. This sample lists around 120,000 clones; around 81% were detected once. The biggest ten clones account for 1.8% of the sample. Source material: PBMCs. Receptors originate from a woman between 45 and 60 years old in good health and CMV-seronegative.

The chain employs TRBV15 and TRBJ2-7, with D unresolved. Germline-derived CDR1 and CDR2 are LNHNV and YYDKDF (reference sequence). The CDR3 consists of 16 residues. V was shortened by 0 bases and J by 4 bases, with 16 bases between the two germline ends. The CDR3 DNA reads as TGTGCCACCAGCAGAGAAAATCGGCTCGCGGTGTACGAGCAGTACGTC. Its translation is CATSRENRLAVYEQYV.

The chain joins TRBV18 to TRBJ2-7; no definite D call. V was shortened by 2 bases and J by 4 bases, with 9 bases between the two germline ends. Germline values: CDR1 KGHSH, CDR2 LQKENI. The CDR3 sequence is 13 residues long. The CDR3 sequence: CASSPSGRYEQYF. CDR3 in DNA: TGTGCCAGCTCACCATCAGGTAGATACGAGCAGTACTTC.

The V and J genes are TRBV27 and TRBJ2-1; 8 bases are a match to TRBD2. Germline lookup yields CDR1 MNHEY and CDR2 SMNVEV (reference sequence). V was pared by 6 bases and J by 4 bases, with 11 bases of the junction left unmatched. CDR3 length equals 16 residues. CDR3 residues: CASSERGSGVYNEQFF. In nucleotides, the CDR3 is TGTGCCAGCAGCGAGCGGGGTAGCGGGGTTTACAATGAGCAGTTCTTC.

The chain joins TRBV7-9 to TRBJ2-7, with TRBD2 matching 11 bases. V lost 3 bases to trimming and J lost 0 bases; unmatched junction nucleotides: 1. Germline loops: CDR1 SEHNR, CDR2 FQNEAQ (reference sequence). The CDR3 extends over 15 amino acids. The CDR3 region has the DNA TGTGCCAGCAGCTTGACTAGCGGGACCTCCTACGAGCAGTACTTC. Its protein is CASSLTSGTSYEQYF.

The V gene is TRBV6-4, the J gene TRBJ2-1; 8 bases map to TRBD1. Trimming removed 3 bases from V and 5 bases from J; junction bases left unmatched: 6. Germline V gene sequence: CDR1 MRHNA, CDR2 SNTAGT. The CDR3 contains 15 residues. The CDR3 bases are TGTGCCAGCAGTGAAGGGGCAGGGGGCGACAATGAGCAGTTCTTC. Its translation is CASSEGAGGDNEQFF.

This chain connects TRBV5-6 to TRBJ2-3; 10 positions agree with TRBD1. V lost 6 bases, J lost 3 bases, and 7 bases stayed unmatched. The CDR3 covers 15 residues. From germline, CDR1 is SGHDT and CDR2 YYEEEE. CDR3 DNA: TGTGCCAGCACCCCCGGACAGGGGGTAACAGATACGCAGTATTTT. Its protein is CASTPGQGVTDTQYF.

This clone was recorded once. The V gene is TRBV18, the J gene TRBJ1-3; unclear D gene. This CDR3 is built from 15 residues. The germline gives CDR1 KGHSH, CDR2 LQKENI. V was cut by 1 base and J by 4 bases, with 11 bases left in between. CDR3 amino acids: CASSPLGRRGNTIYF. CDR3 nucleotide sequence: TGTGCCAGCTCACCACTAGGCCGGCGGGGAAACACCATATATTTT.

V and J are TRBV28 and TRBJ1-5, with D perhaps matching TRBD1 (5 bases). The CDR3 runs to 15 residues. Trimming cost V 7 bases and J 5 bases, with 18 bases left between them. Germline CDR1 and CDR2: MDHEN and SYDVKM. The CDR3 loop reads CASTTGGRGYQPQHF. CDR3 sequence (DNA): TGTGCCAGCACCACCGGGGGACGGGGATATCAGCCCCAGCATTTT.

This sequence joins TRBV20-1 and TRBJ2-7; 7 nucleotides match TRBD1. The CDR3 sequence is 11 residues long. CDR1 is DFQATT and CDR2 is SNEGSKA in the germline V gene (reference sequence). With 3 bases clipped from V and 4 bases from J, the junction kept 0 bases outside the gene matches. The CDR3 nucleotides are TGCAGTGCTAGGGGACAGTACGAGCAGTACTTC. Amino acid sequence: CSARGQYEQYF.

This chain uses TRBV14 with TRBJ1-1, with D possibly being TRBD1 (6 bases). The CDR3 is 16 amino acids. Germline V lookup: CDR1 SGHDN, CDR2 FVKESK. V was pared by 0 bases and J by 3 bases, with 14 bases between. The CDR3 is CASSQDWGLVDTEAFF. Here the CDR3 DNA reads TGTGCCAGCAGCCAAGACTGGGGGCTAGTAGACACTGAAGCTTTCTTT.

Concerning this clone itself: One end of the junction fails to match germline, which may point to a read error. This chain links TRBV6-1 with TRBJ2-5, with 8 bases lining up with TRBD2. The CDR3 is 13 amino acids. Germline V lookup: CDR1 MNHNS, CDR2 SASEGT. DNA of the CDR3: TGTGCCAGCAGTTGGGGGACTAGTGCCTTCCCTCACTTC. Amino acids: CASSWGTSAFPHF.

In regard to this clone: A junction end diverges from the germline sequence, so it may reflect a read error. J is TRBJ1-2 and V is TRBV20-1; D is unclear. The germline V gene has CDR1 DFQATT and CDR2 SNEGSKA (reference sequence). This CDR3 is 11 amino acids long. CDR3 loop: CSADPGAAARF. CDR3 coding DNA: TGCAGTGCGGATCCGGGAGCCGCCGCAAGGTTC.

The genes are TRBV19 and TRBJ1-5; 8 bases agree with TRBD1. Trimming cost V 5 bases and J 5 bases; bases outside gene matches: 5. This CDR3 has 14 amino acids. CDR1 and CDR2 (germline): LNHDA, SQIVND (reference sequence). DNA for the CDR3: TGTGCCAGTAGTCGCCCAGGGGGCCATCAGCCCCAGCATTTT. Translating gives CASSRPGGHQPQHF.

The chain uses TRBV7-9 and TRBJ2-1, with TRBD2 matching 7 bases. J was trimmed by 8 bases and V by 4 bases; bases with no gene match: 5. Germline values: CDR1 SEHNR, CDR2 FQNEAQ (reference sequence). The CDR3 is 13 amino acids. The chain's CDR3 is CASSSSGRDEQFF. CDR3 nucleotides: TGTGCCAGCAGCTCGAGTGGGAGGGATGAGCAGTTCTTC.

This CDR3 reads CAWTSADTQYF. The CDR3 DNA reads as TGTGCCTGGACTAGTGCAGATACGCAGTATTTT. The rearrangement uses TRBV30 and TRBJ2-3; no reliable D call. The CDR3 extends over 11 amino acids. The V end was cut by 4 bases, the J end by 4 bases, with 6 bases between. The V gene's germline CDR1 is GTSNPN and CDR2 SVGIG (reference sequence).

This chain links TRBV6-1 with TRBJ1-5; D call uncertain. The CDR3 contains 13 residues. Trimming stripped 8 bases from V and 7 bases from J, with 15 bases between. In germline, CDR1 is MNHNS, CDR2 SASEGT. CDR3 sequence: CASQREGKQPQHF. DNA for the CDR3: TGTGCCAGCCAGAGAGAGGGAAAGCAGCCCCAGCATTTT.

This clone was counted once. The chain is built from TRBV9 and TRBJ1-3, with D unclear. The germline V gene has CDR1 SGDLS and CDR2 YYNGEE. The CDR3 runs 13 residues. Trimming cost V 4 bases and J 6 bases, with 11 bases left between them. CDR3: CASSPNPKNTIYF. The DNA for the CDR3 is TGTGCCAGCAGCCCCAATCCCAAAAACACCATATATTTT. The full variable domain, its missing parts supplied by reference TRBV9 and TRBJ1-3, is DSGVTQTPKHLITATGQRVTLRCSPRSGDLSVYWYQQSLDQGLQFLIQYYNGEERAKGNILERFSAQQFPDLHSELNLSSLELGDSALYFCASSPNPKNTIYFGEGSWLTVV.

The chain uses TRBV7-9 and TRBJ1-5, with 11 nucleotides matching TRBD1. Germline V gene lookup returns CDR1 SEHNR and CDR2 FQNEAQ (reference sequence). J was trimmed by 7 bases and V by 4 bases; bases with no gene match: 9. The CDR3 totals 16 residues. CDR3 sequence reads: CASSSGTGGEGQPQHF. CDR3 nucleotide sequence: TGTGCCAGCAGCTCAGGGACAGGGGGTGAGGGCCAGCCCCAGCATTTT. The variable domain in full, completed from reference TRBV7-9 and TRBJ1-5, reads DTGVSQNPRHKITKRGQNVTFRCDPISEHNRLYWYRQTLGQGPEFLTYFQNEAQLEKSRLLSDRFSAERPKGSFSTLEIQRTEQGDSAMYLCASSSGTGGEGQPQHFGDGTRLSIL.

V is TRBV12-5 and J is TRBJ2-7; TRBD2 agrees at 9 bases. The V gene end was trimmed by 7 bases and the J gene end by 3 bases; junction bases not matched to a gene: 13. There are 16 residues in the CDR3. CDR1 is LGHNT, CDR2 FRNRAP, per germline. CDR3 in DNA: TGTGCTAGTGTACCTAGCGGGGAGTTCACTGTCTACGAGCAGTACGTC. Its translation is CASVPSGEFTVYEQYV.

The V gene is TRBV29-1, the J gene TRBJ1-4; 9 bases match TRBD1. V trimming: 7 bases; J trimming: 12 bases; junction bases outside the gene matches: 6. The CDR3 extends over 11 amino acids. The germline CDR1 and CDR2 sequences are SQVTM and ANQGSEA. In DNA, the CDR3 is TGCAGCGCGGGACAGGGAGAGGAACTGTTTTTT. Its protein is CSAGQGEELFF. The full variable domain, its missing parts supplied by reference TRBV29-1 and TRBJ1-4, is SAVISQKPSRDICQRGTSLTIQCQVDSQVTMMFWYRQQPGQSLTLIATANQGSEATYESGFVIDKFPISRPNLTFSTLTVSNMSPEDSSIYLCSAGQGEELFFGSGTQLSVL.

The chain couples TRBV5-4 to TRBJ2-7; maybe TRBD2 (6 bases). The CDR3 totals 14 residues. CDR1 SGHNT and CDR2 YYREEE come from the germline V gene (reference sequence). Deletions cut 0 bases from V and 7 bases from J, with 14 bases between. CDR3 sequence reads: CASSLEGLPREQYF. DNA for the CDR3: TGTGCCAGCAGCTTGGAGGGACTCCCACGAGAGCAGTACTTC.